Sequencing of this T cell receptor (beta chain) was carried out in a study of blood T cell repertoires in COVID-19. Looking at the study overall: Both acute and convalescent COVID-19 samples were obtained from the United States, Italy and Spain. PBMCs, B-cell-depleted T cells, or T cells provided the cDNA or gDNA that made up the material.

The J segment lost 6 bases and the V segment lost 3 bases, leaving 6 bases of the junction unmatched. The CDR3 runs to 14 residues. Germline V lookup: CDR1 DFQATT, CDR2 SNEGSKA (reference sequence). As processed by the authors: Reference gene primer amplification in the assay estimated nucleated cell counts. TCRdb's copy holds only in-frame clones and misses some; the assay was immunoSEQ multiplex PCR. V, J and clone size are those of that table, while D and trimming were read from the DNA. This sample has around 380,000 clones, with 81% found just once. This chain links TRBV20-1 with TRBJ2-1; 9 bases match TRBD1. The sample consisted of peripheral blood. The sequence was collected from a human donor with acute or convalescent COVID-19. The donor label of this sample is uncertain. CDR3 sequence (DNA): TGCAGTGCTAGTCCCGGGACAGGGCGCAATGAGCAGTTCTTC. Translated: CSASPGTGRNEQFF.